This TCR beta chain is drawn from a study of blood T cells in healthy people across ages. With 7 bases removed from V and 0 bases from J, the gap between germline ends came to 15 bases. This CDR3 has 15 amino acids. The authors ran a second PCR of about 6 to 12 cycles using a sample-barcoded 5' primer and a J-beta primer mix. TCRdb itself ran the 5' RACE reads through MiXCR, one entry per CDR3 protein. The repertoire holds more than 1 million distinct CDR3 sequences, with 35% to 50% as singletons. The sequencing input was blood. This clonotype was sampled from a woman between 55 and 75 years old in good health. The chain joins TRBV12-3 or TRBV12-4 to TRBJ1-2; D may be TRBD1 (5 bases). For the CDR3, the DNA is TGTGCCAGCACCCGATCTGCGGGGGCTAACTATGGCTACACCTTC. Encoded protein: CASTRSAGANYGYTF.